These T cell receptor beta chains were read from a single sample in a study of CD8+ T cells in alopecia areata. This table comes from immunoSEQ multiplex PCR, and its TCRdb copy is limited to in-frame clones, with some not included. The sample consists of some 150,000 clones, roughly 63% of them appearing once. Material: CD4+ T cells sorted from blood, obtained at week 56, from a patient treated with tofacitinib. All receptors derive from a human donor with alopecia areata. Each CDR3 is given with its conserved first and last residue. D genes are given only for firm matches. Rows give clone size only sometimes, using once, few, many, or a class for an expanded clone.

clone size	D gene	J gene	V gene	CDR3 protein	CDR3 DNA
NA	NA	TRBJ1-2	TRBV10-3	CAMGRNAGLSYGYTF	TGTGCCATGGGGCGGAACGCAGGGTTGAGCTATGGCTACACCTTC
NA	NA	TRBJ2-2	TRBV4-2	CASSQGLIRVTGELFF	TGTGCCAGCAGCCAAGGACTCATACGAGTCACCGGGGAGCTGTTTTTT
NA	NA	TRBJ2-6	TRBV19	CASSIDSGANVLTF	TGTGCCAGTAGTATCGACTCTGGGGCCAACGTCCTGACTTTC
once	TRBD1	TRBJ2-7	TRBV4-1	CASSQDRAGGIEQYF	TGCGCCAGCAGCCAAGATCGGGCAGGGGGTATCGAGCAGTACTTC
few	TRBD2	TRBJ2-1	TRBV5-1	CASSGLAGGNEQFF	TGCGCCAGCAGCGGACTAGCGGGCGGCAATGAGCAGTTCTTC
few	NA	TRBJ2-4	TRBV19	CASSTGLAKNIQYF	TGTGCCAGCAGCACGGGGTTAGCCAAAAACATTCAGTACTTC
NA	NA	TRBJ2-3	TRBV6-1	CASRRDSTDTQYF	TGTGCCAGCAGAAGGGACAGCACAGATACGCAGTATTTT
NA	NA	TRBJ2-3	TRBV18	CASSPSRGPQGTQYF	TGTGCCAGCTCACCATCGCGGGGGCCCCAGGGTACGCAGTATTTT
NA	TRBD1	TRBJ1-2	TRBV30	CAWSVQGTANYGYTF	TGTGCCTGGAGTGTACAAGGGACAGCTAACTATGGCTACACCTTC
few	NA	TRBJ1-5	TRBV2	CASSVMGGPNQPQHF	TGTGCCAGCAGTGTAATGGGAGGACCTAATCAGCCCCAGCATTTT
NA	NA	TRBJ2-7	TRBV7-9	CASSNTELVYEQYF	TGTGCCAGCAGCAATACCGAACTAGTGTACGAGCAGTACTTC
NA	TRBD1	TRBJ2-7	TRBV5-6	CASSPGTGKHEQYF	TGTGCCAGCAGCCCCGGGACAGGGAAGCACGAGCAGTACTTC
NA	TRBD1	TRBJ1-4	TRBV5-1	CASSGTGGDNEKLFF	TGCGCCAGCAGCGGAACAGGGGGGGATAATGAAAAACTGTTTTTT
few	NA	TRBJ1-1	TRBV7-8	CASSFRDRTAKNTEAFF	TGTGCCAGCAGCTTTCGGGACCGCACCGCCAAGAACACTGAAGCTTTCTTT
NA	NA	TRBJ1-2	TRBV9	CASSVDSTYGYTF	TGTGCCAGCAGCGTAGATTCCACCTATGGCTACACCTTC